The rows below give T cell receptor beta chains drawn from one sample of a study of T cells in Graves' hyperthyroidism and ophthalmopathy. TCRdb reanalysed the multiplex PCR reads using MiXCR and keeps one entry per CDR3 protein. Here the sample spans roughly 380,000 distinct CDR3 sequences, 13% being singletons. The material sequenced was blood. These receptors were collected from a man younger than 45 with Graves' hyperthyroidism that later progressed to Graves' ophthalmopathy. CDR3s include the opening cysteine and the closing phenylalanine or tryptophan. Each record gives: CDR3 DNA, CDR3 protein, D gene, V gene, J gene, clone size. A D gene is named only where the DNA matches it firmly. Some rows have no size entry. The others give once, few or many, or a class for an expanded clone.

CDR3 DNA: TGTGCCAGCAGCCGCGCGCCTCAGCCCCAGCATTTT; CDR3 protein: CASSRAPQPQHF; D gene: NA; V gene: TRBV7-9; J gene: TRBJ1-5; clone size: few
CDR3 DNA: TGTGCCAGCAGTTACTCGATTCCGAAGGGCAATGAGCAGTTCTTC; CDR3 protein: CASSYSIPKGNEQFF; D gene: NA; V gene: TRBV6-5; J gene: TRBJ2-1; clone size: NA
CDR3 DNA: TGTGCCAGCAGCCATATCATCCAAGAGACCCAGTACTTC; CDR3 protein: CASSHIIQETQYF; D gene: NA; V gene: TRBV3-1; J gene: TRBJ2-5; clone size: many
CDR3 DNA: TGCGCCAGCAGCCTCGACAGGGGATATGAGGAGTTCTTC; CDR3 protein: CASSLDRGYEEFF; D gene: TRBD1; V gene: TRBV5-1; J gene: TRBJ2-1; clone size: NA
CDR3 DNA: TGTGCCAGCAGTATCCGGGATGAAGCTTTCTTT; CDR3 protein: CASSIRDEAFF; D gene: NA; V gene: TRBV6-1; J gene: TRBJ1-1; clone size: few
CDR3 DNA: TGTGCCGGCAGTAGACTAGCGGGGGGCACAGATACGCAGTATTTT; CDR3 protein: CAGSRLAGGTDTQYF; D gene: TRBD2; V gene: TRBV7-9; J gene: TRBJ2-3; clone size: once
CDR3 DNA: TGTGCCTGGAGTAACAGGGGTGGCTACACCTTC; CDR3 protein: CAWSNRGGYTF; D gene: TRBD1; V gene: TRBV30; J gene: TRBJ1-2; clone size: NA
CDR3 DNA: TGTGCCAGCAGCTTAATGGGGGCGGACAGGGGAAATTGGAATCAGCCCCAGCATTTT; CDR3 protein: CASSLMGADRGNWNQPQHF; D gene: TRBD1; V gene: TRBV7-8; J gene: TRBJ1-5; clone size: many
CDR3 DNA: TGTGCCAGCAGTTTGACAGGAGGGGACACCATATATTTT; CDR3 protein: CASSLTGGDTIYF; D gene: NA; V gene: TRBV6-5; J gene: TRBJ1-3; clone size: many
CDR3 DNA: TGTGCCAGTAGTATCCTCAGGGGTGCCAAAAACATTCAGTACTTC; CDR3 protein: CASSILRGAKNIQYF; D gene: NA; V gene: TRBV19; J gene: TRBJ2-4; clone size: NA
CDR3 DNA: TGTGCCAGCAAAGACAGGGGGGCAGATTACTCTGGAAACACCATATATTTT; CDR3 protein: CASKDRGADYSGNTIYF; D gene: TRBD1; V gene: TRBV28; J gene: TRBJ1-3; clone size: many
CDR3 DNA: TGCAGTGCCTCCCTGGGGCGGGTTGGGACCCAGTACTTC; CDR3 protein: CSASLGRVGTQYF; D gene: NA; V gene: TRBV20-1; J gene: TRBJ2-5; clone size: many
CDR3 DNA: TGTGCCAGCAGCAGGACTAGCGGGAGCACGGAGGGCGAGCAGTACTTC; CDR3 protein: CASSRTSGSTEGEQYF; D gene: TRBD2; V gene: TRBV7-2; J gene: TRBJ2-7; clone size: many
CDR3 DNA: TGTGCCAGCAGCTCTGACAGGTTCTACAATGAGCAGTTCTTC; CDR3 protein: CASSSDRFYNEQFF; D gene: NA; V gene: TRBV7-9; J gene: TRBJ2-1; clone size: many
CDR3 DNA: TGTGCCAGCAGCCCGTGGAGTGAAGGCTACACCTTC; CDR3 protein: CASSPWSEGYTF; D gene: NA; V gene: TRBV14; J gene: TRBJ1-2; clone size: few
CDR3 DNA: TGTGCCAGCAGCTCTTACTCGAGCCCCGAGACCCAGTACTTC; CDR3 protein: CASSSYSSPETQYF; D gene: NA; V gene: TRBV7-9; J gene: TRBJ2-5; clone size: NA